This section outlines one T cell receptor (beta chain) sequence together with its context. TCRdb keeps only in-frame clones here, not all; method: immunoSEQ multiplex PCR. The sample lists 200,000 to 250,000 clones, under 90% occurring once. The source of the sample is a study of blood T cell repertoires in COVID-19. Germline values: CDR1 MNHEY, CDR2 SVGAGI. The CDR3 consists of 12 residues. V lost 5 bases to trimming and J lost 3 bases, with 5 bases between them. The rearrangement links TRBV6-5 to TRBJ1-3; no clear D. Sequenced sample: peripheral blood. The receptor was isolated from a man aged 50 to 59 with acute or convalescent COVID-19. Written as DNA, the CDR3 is TGTGCCAGCAGTACCGGTGGAAACACCATATATTTT. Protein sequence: CASSTGGNTIYF.